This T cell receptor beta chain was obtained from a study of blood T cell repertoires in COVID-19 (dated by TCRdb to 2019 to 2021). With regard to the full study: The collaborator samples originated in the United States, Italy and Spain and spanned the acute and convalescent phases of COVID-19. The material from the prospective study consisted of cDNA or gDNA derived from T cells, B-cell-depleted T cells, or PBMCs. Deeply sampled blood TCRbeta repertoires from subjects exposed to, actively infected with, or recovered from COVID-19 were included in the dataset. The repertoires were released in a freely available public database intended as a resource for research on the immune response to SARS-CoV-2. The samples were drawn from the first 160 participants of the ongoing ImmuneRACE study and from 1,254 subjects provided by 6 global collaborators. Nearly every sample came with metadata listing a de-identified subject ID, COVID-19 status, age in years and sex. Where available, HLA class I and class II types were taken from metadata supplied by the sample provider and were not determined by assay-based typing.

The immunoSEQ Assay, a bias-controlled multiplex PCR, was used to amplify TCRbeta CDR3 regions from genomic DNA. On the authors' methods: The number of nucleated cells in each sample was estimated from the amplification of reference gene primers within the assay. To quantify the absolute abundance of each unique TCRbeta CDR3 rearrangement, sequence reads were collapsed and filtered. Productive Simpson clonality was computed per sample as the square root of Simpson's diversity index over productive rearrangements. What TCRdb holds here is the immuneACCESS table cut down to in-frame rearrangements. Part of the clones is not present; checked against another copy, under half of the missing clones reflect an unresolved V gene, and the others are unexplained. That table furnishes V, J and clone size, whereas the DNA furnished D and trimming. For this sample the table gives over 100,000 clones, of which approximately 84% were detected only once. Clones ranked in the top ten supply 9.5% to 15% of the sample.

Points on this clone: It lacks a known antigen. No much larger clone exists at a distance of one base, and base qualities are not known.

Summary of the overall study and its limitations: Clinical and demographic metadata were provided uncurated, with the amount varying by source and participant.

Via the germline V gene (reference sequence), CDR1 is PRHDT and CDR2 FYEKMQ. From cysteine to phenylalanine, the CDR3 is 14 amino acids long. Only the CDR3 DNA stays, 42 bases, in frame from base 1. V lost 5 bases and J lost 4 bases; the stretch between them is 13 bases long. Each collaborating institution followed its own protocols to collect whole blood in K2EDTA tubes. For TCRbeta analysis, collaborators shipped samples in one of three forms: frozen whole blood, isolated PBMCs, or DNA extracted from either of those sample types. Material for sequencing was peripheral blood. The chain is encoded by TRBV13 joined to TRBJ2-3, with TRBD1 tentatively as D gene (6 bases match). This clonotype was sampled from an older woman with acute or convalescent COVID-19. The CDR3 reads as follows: CASSLRWGPDTQYF. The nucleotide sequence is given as TGTGCCAGCAGCCTCCGCTGGGGGCCAGATACGCAGTATTTT.